What follows are 6 T cell receptor beta chains derived from one specimen sequenced in a study of cytomegalovirus exposure and HLA in healthy donors. Primers: 60 Vbeta forward and 13 Jbeta reverse. The repertoire was sequenced with immunoSEQ multiplex PCR; TCRdb's copy has only in-frame clones and lacks some. In the table there are over 70,000 clones, roughly 72% of which are singletons. Sequencing was carried out using PBMCs. The receptor source for this set is a man younger than 45 in good health and CMV-seropositive.

The V call is TRBV27, the J call TRBJ2-1; unclear D gene. The germline V gene encodes CDR1 MNHEY and CDR2 SMNVEV (reference sequence). V lost 5 bases, J lost 4 bases, and 3 bases lay in between. CDR3 length equals 11 residues. This CDR3 reads CASSAYNEQFF. The CDR3 DNA is TGTGCCAGCAGTGCGTACAATGAGCAGTTCTTC.

The CDR3 here is CASRGVSNEQFF. The CDR3 region has the DNA TGTGCCAGCCGGGGGGTGAGCAATGAGCAGTTCTTC. V usage is TRBV9 and J usage is TRBJ2-1; 7 nucleotides agree with TRBD2. This CDR3 is 12 amino acids long. V lost 7 bases and J lost 6; bases outside the gene matches: 4. Germline CDR1 is SGDLS and CDR2 is YYNGEE.

The V gene is TRBV2, the J gene TRBJ2-5; TRBD2 agrees at 8 bases. Trimming cost V 4 bases and J 5 bases; bases outside gene matches: 6. Germline-derived CDR1 and CDR2 are SNHLY and FYNNEI. The CDR3 is made up of 14 amino acids. The CDR3 here is CASSVSGTRETQYF. CDR3 DNA: TGTGCCAGCAGTGTTAGCGGGACCCGGGAGACCCAGTACTTC.

This clone came up once. The rearrangement joins TRBV6-1 to TRBJ1-5; TRBD1 aligns across 7 bases. Unmatched junction bases numbered 1, after V lost 3 bases and J lost 5 bases. Germline loops: CDR1 MNHNS, CDR2 SASEGT. The CDR3 runs 13 residues. As DNA, the CDR3 is TGTGCCAGCAGTGAGAGGGGGCATCAGCCCCAGCATTTT. This codes for CASSERGHQPQHF.

This chain joins TRBV2 and TRBJ2-3; D call uncertain. V shed 1 base and J shed 3 bases, with 8 bases lying between them. The germline gives CDR1 SNHLY, CDR2 FYNNEI. The CDR3 has 14 amino acids. CDR3 in DNA: TGTGCCAGCAGTGAAGACAGCAGAACAGATACGCAGTATTTT. Translation: CASSEDSRTDTQYF.

The chain links TRBV7-2 to TRBJ1-5; the D is unclear. V was shortened by 3 bases and J by 0 bases, with 12 bases between the two germline ends. There are 16 residues in the CDR3. The V gene's germline CDR1 is SGHTA and CDR2 FQGNSA. The CDR3 spells CASSFAGLGSNQPQHF. The CDR3 DNA is TGTGCCAGCAGCTTTGCGGGTCTGGGTAGCAATCAGCCCCAGCATTTT.